This paragraph covers one T cell receptor (beta chain) sequence. Its antigen specificity is not known. No per-base quality is available; no much larger clone lies one base away. To sequence the TCRbeta CDR3 region, genomic DNA was isolated from the sorted cells. The immunoSEQ Assay was used for sequencing of TCRbeta CDR3 regions. TCRdb stores this immuneACCESS table with in-frame sequences only. Part of the clones is absent; in the studies checked, under half of the shortfall reflects unresolved V genes, and no reason is known for the rest. The sample includes fewer than 70,000 clones, with 70% to 90% observed a single time. Of the sample, 5% to 6.5% falls within the top ten clones. The entry originates in a study of OX40 agonist ivuxolimab in advanced cancers. In the study overall: Ivuxolimab was an agonistic, fully human IgG2 monoclonal antibody directed against OX40 (CD134), a costimulatory receptor. Partial responses were achieved by three dose-escalation patients, of whom one had hepatocellular carcinoma and two had cutaneous melanoma. Intravenous ivuxolimab was administered to patients every 2 weeks at six dose levels: 0.01, 0.1, 0.3, 1.5, 3 and 10 mg/kg. The paper reports the monotherapy dose-escalation portion (N of about 54 patients) of the phase I ivuxolimab trial. Peripheral TCRbeta sequencing aimed to test whether ivuxolimab altered TCR sequence diversity and caused clonal T-cell expansion. Among the roughly 52 dose-escalation patients, about 20 had hepatocellular carcinoma, roughly 15 melanoma, 9 renal cell carcinoma and 9 head and neck cancer. The dose-escalation cohort was roughly 80% male with a mean age of about 60 years, ranging from 23 to 79. Prior anti-PD-1, anti-PD-L1 or anti-CTLA-4 therapy was permitted, and checkpoint inhibitors had been received by about 37% of dose-escalation patients.

The trial excluded patients who had a history of autoimmune disease or were on systemic immunosuppression. Peripheral blood for TCR sequencing was collected from all dose cohorts at baseline, on cycle 4 day 1, and on cycle 7 day 1. The samples were drawn from a first-in-human, open-label, multicenter phase I dose-escalation trial of ivuxolimab. The trial enrolled adults with locally advanced or metastatic head and neck squamous cell, hepatocellular, melanoma or renal cell carcinoma. Before TCR sequencing, CD4+ and CD8+ T cells were separately sorted from peripheral blood. Looking up the germline V gene yields CDR1 MRHNA and CDR2 SNTAGT. V has 4 bases trimmed and J has 0 bases trimmed; junction bases matching no gene number 2. The CDR3 runs 16 amino acids, cysteine and phenylalanine included. The sequence is cut down to CDR3 DNA, 48 bases in frame from base 1. Broad study findings and their caveats: At doses of 0.1 to 3.0 mg/kg, clonal expansion of both CD4+ and CD8+ T cells in blood was seen between baseline and week 6. After ivuxolimab, CD8+ T cells had more expanded clones than CD4+ T cells on average. Partial responders in the 0.1-3.0 mg/kg groups had among the lowest normalized peripheral clonal expansion, especially among CD8+ T cells. The antigen specificity of the peripheral T cells that underwent clonal expansion was not determined. Low levels of normalized T-cell clonal expansion were also seen in some nonresponding patients.

The chain links TRBV6-4 with TRBJ2-3; a stretch of 12 junction bases matches TRBD2. The source material was CD4+ or CD8+ T cells sorted from blood, sampled in a trial of the OX40 agonist ivuxolimab. This TCR was sampled from an adult with an advanced solid tumor such as melanoma, head and neck, liver or kidney cancer. The sequence in DNA is TGTGCCAGCAGTGTAACTAGCGGGGGGAGCACAGATACGCAGTATTTT. This gives the protein CASSVTSGGSTDTQYF.